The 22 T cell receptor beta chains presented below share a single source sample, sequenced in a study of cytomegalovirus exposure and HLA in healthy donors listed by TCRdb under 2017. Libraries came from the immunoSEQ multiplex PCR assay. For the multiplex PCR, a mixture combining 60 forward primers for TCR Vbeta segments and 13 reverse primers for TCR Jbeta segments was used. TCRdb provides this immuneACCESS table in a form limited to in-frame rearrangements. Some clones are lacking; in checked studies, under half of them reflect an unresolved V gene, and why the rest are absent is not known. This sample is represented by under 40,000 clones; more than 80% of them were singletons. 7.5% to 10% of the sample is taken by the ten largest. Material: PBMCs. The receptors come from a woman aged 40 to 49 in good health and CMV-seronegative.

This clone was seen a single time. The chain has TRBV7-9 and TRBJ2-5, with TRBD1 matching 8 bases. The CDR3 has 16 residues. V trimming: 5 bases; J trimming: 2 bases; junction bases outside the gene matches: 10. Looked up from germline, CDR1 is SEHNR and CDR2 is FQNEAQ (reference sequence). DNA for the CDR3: TGTGCCAGCAGCGCGGATGGACAGGGCTGGCAAGAGACCCAGTACTTC. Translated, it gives CASSADGQGWQETQYF.

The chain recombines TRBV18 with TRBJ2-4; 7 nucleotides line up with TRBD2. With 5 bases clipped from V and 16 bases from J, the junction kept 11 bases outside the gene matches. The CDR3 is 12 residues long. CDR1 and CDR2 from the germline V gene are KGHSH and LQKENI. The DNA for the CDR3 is TGTGCCAGCTCAGACCAGGGACTAACGATATACTTC. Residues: CASSDQGLTIYF.

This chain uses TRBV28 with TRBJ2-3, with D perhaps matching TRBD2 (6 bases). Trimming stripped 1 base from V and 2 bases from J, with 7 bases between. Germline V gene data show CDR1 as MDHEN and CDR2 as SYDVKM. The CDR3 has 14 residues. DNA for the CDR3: TGTGCCAGCAGTTTATTAGCGGACACAGATACGCAGTATTTT. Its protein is CASSLLADTDTQYF.

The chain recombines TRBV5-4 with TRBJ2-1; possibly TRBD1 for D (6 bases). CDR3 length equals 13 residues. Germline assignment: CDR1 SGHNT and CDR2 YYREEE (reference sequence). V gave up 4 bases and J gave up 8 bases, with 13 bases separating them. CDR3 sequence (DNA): TGTGCCAGCAGCCTGAGGGGGACACATGAGCAGTTCTTC. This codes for CASSLRGTHEQFF.

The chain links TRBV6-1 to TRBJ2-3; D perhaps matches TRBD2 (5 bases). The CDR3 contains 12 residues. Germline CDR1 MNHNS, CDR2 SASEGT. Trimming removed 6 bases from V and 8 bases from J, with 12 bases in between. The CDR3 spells CASRATSVTQYF. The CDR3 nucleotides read TGTGCCAGCAGGGCAACTAGTGTTACGCAGTATTTT.

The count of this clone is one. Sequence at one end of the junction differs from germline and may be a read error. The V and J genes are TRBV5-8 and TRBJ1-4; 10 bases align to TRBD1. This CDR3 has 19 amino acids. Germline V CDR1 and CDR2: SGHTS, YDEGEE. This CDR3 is CVSSVRRTGGGGTNEKLFF. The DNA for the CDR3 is TGTGTCAGCAGCGTCAGAAGGACAGGGGGAGGAGGAACTAATGAAAAACTGTTTTTT.

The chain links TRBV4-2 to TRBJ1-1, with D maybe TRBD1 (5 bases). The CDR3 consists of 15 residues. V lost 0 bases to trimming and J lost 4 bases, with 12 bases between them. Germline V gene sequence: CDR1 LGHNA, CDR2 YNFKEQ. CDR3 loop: CASSQDWGGVTEAFF. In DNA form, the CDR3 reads TGTGCCAGCAGCCAAGATTGGGGGGGAGTCACTGAAGCTTTCTTT.

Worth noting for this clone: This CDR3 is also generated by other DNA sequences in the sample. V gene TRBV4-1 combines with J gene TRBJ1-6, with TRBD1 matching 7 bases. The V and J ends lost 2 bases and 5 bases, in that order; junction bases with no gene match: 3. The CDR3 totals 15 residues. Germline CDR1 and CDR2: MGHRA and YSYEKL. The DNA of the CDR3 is TGCGCCAGCAGCCAACCCACAGGGGATAATTCACCCCTCCACTTT. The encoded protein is CASSQPTGDNSPLHF.

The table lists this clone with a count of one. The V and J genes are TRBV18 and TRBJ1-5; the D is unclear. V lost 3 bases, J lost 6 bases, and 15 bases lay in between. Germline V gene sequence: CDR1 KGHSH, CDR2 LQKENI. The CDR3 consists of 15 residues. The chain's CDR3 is CASSPGARERQPQHF. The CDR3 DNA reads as TGTGCCAGCTCACCTGGTGCCCGGGAACGTCAGCCCCAGCATTTT.

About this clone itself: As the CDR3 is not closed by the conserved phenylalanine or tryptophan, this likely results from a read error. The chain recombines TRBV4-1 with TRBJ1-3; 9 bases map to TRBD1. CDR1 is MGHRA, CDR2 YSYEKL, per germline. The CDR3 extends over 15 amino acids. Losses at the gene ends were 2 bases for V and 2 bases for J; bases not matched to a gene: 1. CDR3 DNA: TGCGCCAGCAGCCAATGGGACAGGGCTGGAAACACCATATATGTT. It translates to CASSQWDRAGNTIYV.

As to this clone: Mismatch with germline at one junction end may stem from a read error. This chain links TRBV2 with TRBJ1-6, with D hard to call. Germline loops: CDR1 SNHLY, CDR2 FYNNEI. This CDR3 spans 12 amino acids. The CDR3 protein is CVSNAENSPLHF. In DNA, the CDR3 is TGTGTCAGCAATGCCGAGAATTCACCCCTCCACTTT. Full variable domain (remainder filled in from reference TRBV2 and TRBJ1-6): EPEVTQTPSHQVTQMGQEVILRCVPISNHLYFYWYRQILGQKVEFLVSFYNNEISEKSEIFDDQFSVERPDGSNFTLKIRSTKLEDSAMYFCVSNAENSPLHFGNGTRLTVT.

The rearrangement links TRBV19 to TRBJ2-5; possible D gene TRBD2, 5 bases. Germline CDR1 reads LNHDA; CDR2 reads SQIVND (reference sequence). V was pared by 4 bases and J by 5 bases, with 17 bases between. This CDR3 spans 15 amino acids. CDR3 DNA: TGTGCCAGTAGTAGGGGTTCGGTCCAGCGGGAGACCCAGTACTTC. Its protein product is CASSRGSVQRETQYF.

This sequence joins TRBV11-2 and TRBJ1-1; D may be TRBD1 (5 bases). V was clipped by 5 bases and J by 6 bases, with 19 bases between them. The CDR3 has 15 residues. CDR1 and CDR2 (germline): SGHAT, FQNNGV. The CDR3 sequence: CASSHQERGFPEAFF. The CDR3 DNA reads TGTGCCAGCAGCCACCAGGAACGGGGGTTCCCTGAAGCTTTCTTT.

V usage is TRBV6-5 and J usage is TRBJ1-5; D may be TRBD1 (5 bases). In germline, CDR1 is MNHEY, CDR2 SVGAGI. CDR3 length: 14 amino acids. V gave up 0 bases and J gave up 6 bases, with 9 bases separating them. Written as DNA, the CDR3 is TGTGCCAGCAGTTACTCGGACGGGGGTCAGCCCCAGCATTTT. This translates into CASSYSDGGQPQHF.

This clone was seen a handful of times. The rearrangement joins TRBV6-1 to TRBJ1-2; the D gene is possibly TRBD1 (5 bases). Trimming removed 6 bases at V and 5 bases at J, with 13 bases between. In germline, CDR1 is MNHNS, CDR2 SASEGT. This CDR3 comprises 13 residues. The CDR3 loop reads CASRTDSVYGYTF. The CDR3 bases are TGTGCCAGCAGGACCGACAGTGTTTATGGCTACACCTTC.

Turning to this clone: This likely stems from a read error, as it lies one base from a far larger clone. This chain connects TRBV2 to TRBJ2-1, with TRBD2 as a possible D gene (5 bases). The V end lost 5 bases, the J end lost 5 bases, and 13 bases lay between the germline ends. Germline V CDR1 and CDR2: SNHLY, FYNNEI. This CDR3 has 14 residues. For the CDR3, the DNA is TGTGCCAGCAGTACTTGCGGGCTAAACAATGAGCAGTTCTTC. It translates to CASSTCGLNNEQFF.

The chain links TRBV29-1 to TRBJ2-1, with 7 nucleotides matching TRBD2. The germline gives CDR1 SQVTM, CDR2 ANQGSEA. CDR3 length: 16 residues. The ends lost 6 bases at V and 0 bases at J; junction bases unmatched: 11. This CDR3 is CSVGRGGGNSYNEQFF. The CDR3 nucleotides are TGCAGCGTGGGGAGGGGCGGGGGAAACTCCTACAATGAGCAGTTCTTC.

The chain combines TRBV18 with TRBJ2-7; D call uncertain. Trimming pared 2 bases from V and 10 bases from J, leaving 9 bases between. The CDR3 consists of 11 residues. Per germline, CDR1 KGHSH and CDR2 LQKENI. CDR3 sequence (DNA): TGTGCCAGCTCACCATGCCCCAAACAGTACGTC. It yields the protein CASSPCPKQYV.

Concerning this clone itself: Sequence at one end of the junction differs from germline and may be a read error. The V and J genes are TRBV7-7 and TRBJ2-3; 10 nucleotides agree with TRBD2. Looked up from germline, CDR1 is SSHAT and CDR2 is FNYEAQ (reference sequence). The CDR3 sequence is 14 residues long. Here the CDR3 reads CASSPSGGMDTQYF. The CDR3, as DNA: TGTGCTAGCAGCCCTAGCGGGGGAATGGATACGCAGTATTTT.

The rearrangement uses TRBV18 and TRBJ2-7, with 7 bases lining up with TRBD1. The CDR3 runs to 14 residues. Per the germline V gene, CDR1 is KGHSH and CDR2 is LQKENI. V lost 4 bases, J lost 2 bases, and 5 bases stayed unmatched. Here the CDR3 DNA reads TGTGCCAGCTCACTCCAGACAGGGACCTACGAGCAGTACGTC. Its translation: CASSLQTGTYEQYV.

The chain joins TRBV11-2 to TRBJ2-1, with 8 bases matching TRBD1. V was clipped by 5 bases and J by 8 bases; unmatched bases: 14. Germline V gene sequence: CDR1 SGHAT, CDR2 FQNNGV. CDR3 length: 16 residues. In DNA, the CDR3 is TGTGCCAGCAGCCCCAACGGACAGGGTAGGGAGTATGAGCAGTTCTTC. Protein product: CASSPNGQGREYEQFF.

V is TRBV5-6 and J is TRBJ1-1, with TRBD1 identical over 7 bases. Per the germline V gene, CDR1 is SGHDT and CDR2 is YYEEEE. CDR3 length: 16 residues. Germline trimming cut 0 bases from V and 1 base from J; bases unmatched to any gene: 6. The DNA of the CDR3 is TGTGCCAGCAGCTTGGAGGGACAGCTGTCGAACACTGAAGCTTTCTTT. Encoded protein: CASSLEGQLSNTEAFF.